The clone carrying this TCR beta chain is a singleton in its sample. Its antigen is not known. The assay was immunoSEQ multiplex PCR, and TCRdb's table has in-frame clones only and misses some. The sample includes more than 10,000 clones, about 87% of them seen just once. These data originate in a study of lymphopenia after photon versus proton radiotherapy. Study results and caveats: Proton therapy kept repertoires fairly stable, unlike photons, which gained effector/memory cells.

The CDR3 contains 13 residues. Germline CDR1 SEHNR, CDR2 FQNEAQ (reference sequence). With 5 bases removed from V and 2 bases from J, the gap between germline ends came to 10 bases. The origin of this receptor is a man aged 55 to 69 with pancreatic cancer. The rearrangement joins TRBV7-9 to TRBJ2-7; possibly TRBD1 or TRBD2 for D (5 bases each). The sequenced sample was peripheral blood, obtained from a patient treated with photon-based radiotherapy. CDR3 sequence: CASSRGGTYEQYF. In DNA, the CDR3 is TGTGCCAGCAGCCGGGGCGGAACCTACGAGCAGTACTTC.